This T cell receptor beta chain originates from a study of tissue T cells after allogeneic stem cell transplantation. This CDR3 spans 14 amino acids. Trimming took 3 bases from V and 1 from J, leaving 7 bases between them. The V gene's germline CDR1 is KGHPV and CDR2 FQNQEV (reference sequence). Time point given: mouse harvest day 14 after allogeneic transplant. Tail vein injection delivered 10^7 T-cell-depleted bone marrow cells and 10^6 splenic CD5+ T cells. Sequencing was performed with immunoSEQ multiplex PCR; in TCRdb, only in-frame clones are kept and a portion is missing. The table has 3,500 to 4,500 clones, around 43% seen once. Concerning this clone itself: Mouse gene names apply. The CDR3 goes on 1 residue after the read ends, and that part is filled in from the germline J gene.

This TCR derives from a female BALB/c mouse given C57BL/6 T cells with graft-versus-host disease after an allogeneic hematopoietic cell transplant. The chain combines TRBV26 with TRBJ1-3; D possibly corresponds to TRBD1 (6 bases). Sequencing was carried out using lymph node tissue. CDR3 in amino acids: CASSLTGSGNTLYF. CDR3 bases read: TGTGCCAGCAGTCTTACAGGGTCTGGAAATACGCTCTAT.